The 2 T cell receptor beta chains below all came from one sample that was sequenced in a study of T cells in localized non-small cell lung cancer. Only in-frame clones appear in the TCRdb table, and some are missing; sequencing was by immunoSEQ multiplex PCR. The data hold about 82,000 clones, with about 78% observed a single time. The sample here was PBMCs, taken before any cancer treatment. These receptor sequences come from a man between 40 and 70 years old with stage II squamous cell lung carcinoma.

This chain joins TRBV15 and TRBJ2-1, with D unclear. The CDR3 runs 14 residues. With 4 bases removed from V and 10 bases from J, the gap between germline ends came to 17 bases. Germline CDR1 is LNHNV and CDR2 is YYDKDF (reference sequence). CDR3 amino acids: CATSTRETRGEQFF. CDR3 sequence (DNA): TGTGCCACCAGCACCAGAGAGACCCGTGGGGAGCAGTTCTTC.

This clone has more than one count but fewer than ten. The gene calls are TRBV6-5 and TRBJ1-6; D is uncertain. This CDR3 spans 15 amino acids. The ends were cut back, 5 bases at V and 11 bases at J, with 19 bases in the middle. CDR1 is MNHEY and CDR2 is SVGAGI in the germline V gene. CDR3 sequence reads: CASSPGRSISTPLHF. The CDR3 nucleotides read TGTGCCAGCAGTCCTGGGAGGAGTATCAGCACACCCCTCCACTTT.